This T cell receptor (beta chain) was captured in a study of long-term antiretroviral therapy in people with HIV. Survey level was the resolution at which the v3.0 immunoSEQ assay ran. Clones were read by immunoSEQ multiplex PCR, and TCRdb kept only the in-frame ones, dropping some. Seen here are 25,000 to 35,000 clones, approximately 93% observed once, and the top ten hold approximately 3.9%. This sequence originates from a man between 18 and 29 years old with HIV. Material: unsorted PBMCs, obtained 3.1 years after starting antiretroviral therapy.

CDR3 amino acids: CASGPHSYEQYF. The CDR3 DNA reads as TGTGCCAGCGGGCCTCACTCCTACGAGCAGTACTTC. The gene calls are TRBV9 and TRBJ2-7; D not certain. This CDR3 contains 12 residues. Trimming left V 7 bases short and J 0 bases short, with 8 bases between. The germline V gene has CDR1 SGDLS and CDR2 YYNGEE.